One sample yielded the 24 T cell receptor beta chains listed below, sequenced in a study of T cells in Graves' hyperthyroidism and ophthalmopathy (dated by TCRdb to about 2019). Library method: multiplex PCR. TCRdb shows the sequencer as Illumina HiSeq 2000. TCR beta CDR3 regions were amplified from RNA transcripts. A first-round RT-PCR of the TCR CDR3 used the HTBI primer set with the Qiagen OneStep RT-PCR kit. TCRdb itself trimmed the public reads at Q25 with fastp, ran MiXCR and retained productive beta chains. Each entry merges the rows of one CDR3 protein and shows their most common DNA and genes. This sample lists a few hundred thousand distinct CDR3 sequences; 17% were detected once. Approximately 18% of the sample rests with the top ten. Sequenced sample: blood. The receptor set was obtained from a young woman with Graves' ophthalmopathy.

This clonotype was counted ten times or more. The genes are TRBV6-1 and TRBJ2-1, with D uncertain. Per the germline V gene, CDR1 is MNHNS and CDR2 is SASEGT. Trimming left V 1 base short and J 6 bases short, with 13 bases between. The CDR3 loop spans 15 amino acids. Here the CDR3 reads CASSEGVGELNEQFF. The CDR3 nucleotides are TGTGCCAGCAGTGAAGGTGTCGGCGAGCTCAATGAGCAGTTCTTC.

This clonotype was seen at least ten times. The chain joins TRBV3-1 to TRBJ1-2; the D gene is possibly TRBD1 (6 bases). The germline gives CDR1 LGHDT, CDR2 YNNKEL (reference sequence). V lost 0 bases, J lost 3 bases, and 17 bases lay in between. The CDR3 runs 17 residues. Written as DNA, the CDR3 is TGTGCCAGCAGCCAAGAATTTAGCGGCAGGGGCGACTATGGCTACACCTTC. Its translation is CASSQEFSGRGDYGYTF. The full variable domain, completed using reference TRBV3-1 and TRBJ1-2, is DTAVSQTPKYLVTQMGNDKSIKCEQNLGHDTMYWYKQDSKKFLKIMFSYNNKELIINETVPNRFSPKSPDKAHLNLHINSLELGDSAVYFCASSQEFSGRGDYGYTFGSGTRLTVV.

The sample holds many counts of this clonotype. The V gene is TRBV4-1, the J gene TRBJ2-7; D is undetermined. V dropped 4 bases and J dropped 0 bases, with 13 bases sitting between them. CDR1 is MGHRA and CDR2 is YSYEKL in the germline V gene. This CDR3 region has 15 residues. CDR3 nucleotides: TGCGCCAGCAGCCTACGGGCCTCCTCCTCCTACGAGCAGTACTTC. Its translation: CASSLRASSSYEQYF.

This clonotype was recorded many times. This chain connects TRBV7-8 to TRBJ2-3; 7 nucleotides match TRBD2. Trimming removed 7 bases from V and 2 bases from J; junction bases left unmatched: 6. The CDR3 contains 14 residues. Germline V CDR1 and CDR2: SGHVS, FQNEAQ. In DNA form, the CDR3 reads TGTGCCAGCACAATGGCGGGAGACACAGATACGCAGTATTTT. It yields the protein CASTMAGDTDTQYF.

The gene calls are TRBV24-1 and TRBJ1-1; possibly TRBD1 for D (6 bases). CDR1 KGHDR and CDR2 SFDVKD come from the germline V gene. V lost 4 bases and J lost 10, with 15 bases in between. CDR3 length: 13 residues. The CDR3 coding sequence is TGTGCCACCAGTGAAAGGGGGGGGGAACCAGCTTTCTTT. Translation gives CATSERGGEPAFF.

This clonotype was recorded many times. The chain links TRBV11-2 to TRBJ1-2; D remains ambiguous. The CDR3 contains 13 residues. V gave up 3 bases and J gave up 0 bases, with 5 bases separating them. The germline V gene encodes CDR1 SGHAT and CDR2 FQNNGV. In DNA, the CDR3 is TGTGCCAGCAGCTTGAAAGCTAACTATGGCTACACCTTC. Its translation: CASSLKANYGYTF.

This chain uses TRBV7-2 with TRBJ2-3, with D unclear. Trimming cost V 1 base and J 3 bases, with 8 bases left between them. The CDR3 runs to 14 residues. CDR1 is SGHTA, CDR2 FQGNSA, per germline. DNA for the CDR3: TGTGCCAGCAGCTTAGAGAGTACTACAGATACGCAGTATTTT. Protein product: CASSLESTTDTQYF.

The sample holds many counts of this clonotype. This chain links TRBV28 with TRBJ2-5; D remains ambiguous. The germline gives CDR1 MDHEN, CDR2 SYDVKM. Trimming took off 5 bases at V and 5 bases at J, with 15 bases between the two ends. The CDR3 consists of 14 residues. The CDR3 DNA follows: TGTGCCAGCAGTCCACCCCCCAGTAGGGAGACCCAGTACTTC. Amino acid sequence: CASSPPPSRETQYF.

Many counts were recorded for this clonotype. The rearrangement joins TRBV12-3 or TRBV12-4 to TRBJ1-4, with D unclear. Trimming cost V 6 bases and J 8 bases, with 13 bases left between them. This CDR3 has 13 amino acids. The CDR3 sequence is CASSLGVVEKLFF. CDR3 sequence (DNA): TGTGCCAGCAGCCTAGGAGTGGTGGAAAAACTGTTTTTT.

This clonotype was detected a few times. The CDR3 nucleotides read TGCAGTGCTAGACCCAAGACTAGCGGGATAGTGTACGAGCAGTACTTC. It yields the protein CSARPKTSGIVYEQYF. This chain uses TRBV20-1 with TRBJ2-7, with 11 positions matching TRBD2. The V and J ends lost 2 bases and 4 bases, in that order; junction bases with no gene match: 10. This CDR3 region has 16 residues. Germline V gene sequence: CDR1 DFQATT, CDR2 SNEGSKA (reference sequence).

This clonotype was counted at least ten times. The chain has TRBV20-1 and TRBJ1-2; D uncertain. The V and J ends lost 8 bases and 1 base respectively, with 17 bases between them. This CDR3 comprises 14 residues. CDR1 DFQATT and CDR2 SNEGSKA come from the germline V gene (reference sequence). The CDR3 bases are TGCAGTCCCGATATCACGACCCTTAACTATGGCTACACCTTC. Encoded protein: CSPDITTLNYGYTF.

J is TRBJ2-7 and V is TRBV6-1; 9 bases line up with TRBD2. The CDR3 contains 15 residues. The junction had 15 bases not matched to a gene; V was cut back by 5 bases and J by 10 bases. From germline, CDR1 is MNHNS and CDR2 SASEGT. The CDR3 DNA reads as TGTGCCAGCAGTCCTTCGGCTAGCGGGGCCTCATTCCAGTACTTC. This sequence encodes CASSPSASGASFQYF.

This clonotype was picked up many times. V gene TRBV13 combines with J gene TRBJ2-1; no definite D call. The V end lost 5 bases, the J end lost 7 bases, and 9 bases lay between the germline ends. This CDR3 spans 12 amino acids. Per germline, CDR1 PRHDT and CDR2 FYEKMQ (reference sequence). The CDR3 loop reads CASSRAPNEQFF. The CDR3 region has the DNA TGTGCCAGCAGCAGAGCTCCGAATGAGCAGTTCTTC.

The gene calls are TRBV5-1 and TRBJ1-1; D is uncertain. The CDR3 has 16 residues. Germline V gene lookup returns CDR1 SGHRS and CDR2 YFSETQ. V was pared by 2 bases and J by 6 bases, with 20 bases between. The CDR3 region has the DNA TGCGCCAGCAGCTTTTCACGCCGCGTGGATATCGCTGAAGCTTTCTTT. Its translation: CASSFSRRVDIAEAFF.

This clonotype was observed at least ten times. This chain connects TRBV5-1 to TRBJ2-1; TRBD2 matches at 15 bases. The germline V gene encodes CDR1 SGHRS and CDR2 YFSETQ. V lost 4 bases and J lost 7; bases outside the gene matches: 3. The CDR3 is 15 residues long. The CDR3 DNA follows: TGCGCCAGCAGCGGTGGGACTAGCGGGGGGAATGAGCAGTTCTTC. Translating gives CASSGGTSGGNEQFF.

The rearrangement joins TRBV7-2 to TRBJ1-5; D remains ambiguous. CDR1 SGHTA and CDR2 FQGNSA come from the germline V gene. The ends were cut back, 5 bases at V and 6 bases at J, with 11 bases in the middle. CDR3 length: 13 amino acids. CDR3 loop: CASSLTLLQPQHF. Written as DNA, the CDR3 is TGTGCCAGCAGCCTGACCCTCCTTCAGCCCCAGCATTTT.

V is TRBV6-1 and J is TRBJ2-1; 7 positions agree with TRBD1. Germline assignment: CDR1 MNHNS and CDR2 SASEGT. The CDR3 spans 15 residues. The V and J ends lost 5 bases and 6 bases, in that order; junction bases with no gene match: 10. The CDR3 loop is CASSSTTGYSNEQFF. The CDR3, as DNA: TGTGCCAGCAGTTCCACGACAGGGTATTCCAATGAGCAGTTCTTC.

In its sample, this clonotype was seen many times. The chain combines TRBV15 with TRBJ2-1, with TRBD1 matching 12 bases. The CDR3 covers 14 residues. Germline V CDR1 and CDR2: LNHNV, YYDKDF (reference sequence). J lost 8 bases, V lost 4 bases, and 3 bases had no gene match. CDR3 sequence (DNA): TGTGCCACCAGCATGGGACAGGGGGCCGATGAGCAGTTCTTC. It specifies CATSMGQGADEQFF. The full variable domain, with the rest looked up from reference TRBV15 and TRBJ2-1, is DAMVIQNPRYQVTQFGKPVTLSCSQTLNHNVMYWYQQKSSQAPKLLFHYYDKDFNNEADTPDNFQSRRPNTSFCFLDIRSPGLGDTAMYLCATSMGQGADEQFFGPGTRLTVL.

With regard to this clonotype: This may arise from a read error, as a much more abundant clone is one base away. The rearrangement links TRBV7-2 to TRBJ2-2; D is undetermined. The V and J ends lost 1 base and 7 bases respectively, with 7 bases between them. There are 13 residues in the CDR3. From germline, CDR1 is SGHTA and CDR2 FQGNSA. CDR3 sequence: CASSLVVFGELFF. The DNA for the CDR3 is TGTGCCAGCAGCTTAGTTGTATTCGGGGAGCTGTTTTTT.

This rearrangement joins TRBV20-1 to TRBJ2-7, with 10 bases identical to TRBD2. Germline-derived CDR1 and CDR2 are DFQATT and SNEGSKA (reference sequence). The CDR3 runs 14 residues. Trimming took 5 bases from V and 1 from J; bases not matched to a gene: 5. The chain's CDR3 is CSAPYSGGSYEQYF. The CDR3 coding sequence is TGCAGTGCTCCCTATAGCGGGGGGTCCTACGAGCAGTACTTC.

This clonotype occurred many times. The V and J genes are TRBV6-5 and TRBJ2-7; 11 nucleotides line up with TRBD1. The CDR3 runs 14 residues. Germline loops: CDR1 MNHEY, CDR2 SVGAGI. V shed 6 bases and J 4 bases; nucleotides not matched to a gene: 5. CDR3 region: CASSYGTGGYEQYF. The CDR3 bases are TGTGCCAGCAGCTACGGGACAGGGGGATACGAGCAGTACTTC.

The genes are TRBV11-2 and TRBJ2-1; 7 bases map to TRBD1. Germline trimming cut 5 bases from V and 5 bases from J; bases unmatched to any gene: 15. CDR1 SGHAT and CDR2 FQNNGV come from the germline V gene. The CDR3 spans 17 residues. In DNA form, the CDR3 reads TGTGCCAGCAGCGGGCGACCGACAGGGCCCATGAACAATGAGCAGTTCTTC. Protein product: CASSGRPTGPMNNEQFF.

This clonotype occurred many times. CDR3 sequence (DNA): TGTGCCAGCAGAGTCGATTCGGGTAATCAGCCCCAGCATTTT. Amino acids: CASRVDSGNQPQHF. The chain carries TRBV2 and TRBJ1-5; D gene uncertain. The CDR3 runs 14 residues. V was shortened by 6 bases and J by 4 bases, with 13 bases between the two germline ends. The germline V gene encodes CDR1 SNHLY and CDR2 FYNNEI.

This clonotype was seen a few times. This chain links TRBV6-1 with TRBJ2-7, with 9 bases identical to TRBD2. The germline V gene encodes CDR1 MNHNS and CDR2 SASEGT. The J segment lost 3 bases and the V segment lost 6 bases, leaving 9 bases of the junction unmatched. The length of the CDR3 is 15 residues. For the CDR3, the DNA is TGTGCCAGCAGCCCTAGGACTAGCGTGATCTACGAGCAGTACTTC. This gives the protein CASSPRTSVIYEQYF.